This T cell receptor (beta chain) was sequenced for a study of blood T cell repertoires in COVID-19 (TCRdb year 2020). For the study in its entirety: The collaborator samples originated in the United States, Italy and Spain and spanned the acute and convalescent phases of COVID-19. The prospective study material was composed of cDNA or gDNA derived from T cells, B-cell-depleted T cells, or PBMCs. The dataset comprised deeply sampled blood TCRbeta repertoires from subjects exposed to, actively infected with, or recovered from COVID-19. The repertoires were released in a freely available public database meant as a resource for research on the immune response to SARS-CoV-2. The samples were drawn from two sources: the first 160 participants of the ongoing ImmuneRACE study, and 1,000 to 1,500 subjects contributed by 6 global collaborators. The sample metadata nearly always contained a de-identified subject ID, COVID-19 status, age in years and sex. HLA class I and class II types, where available, came from metadata supplied by the sample provider rather than from assay-based typing. The investigation overall reported the following: The quantity of clinical and demographic metadata differed by source and by participant and was supplied without curation.

As regards this clone: The specificity of this receptor is unknown. Qualities for individual bases were not recorded, and no much larger clone is one base off.

TCRbeta CDR3 regions were amplified from genomic DNA using the immunoSEQ Assay, a bias-controlled multiplex PCR. The authors' pipeline ran thus. Nucleated cell counts per sample were estimated from amplification of reference gene primers within the assay. Sequence reads were collapsed and filtered to measure the absolute abundance of every unique TCRbeta CDR3 rearrangement. For each sample, productive Simpson clonality was calculated by taking the square root of Simpson's diversity index across productive rearrangements. The immuneACCESS repertoire file appears here via TCRdb, limited to in-frame rearrangements. These files lack a portion of the clones; in checked studies, under half of the deficit traces to unresolved V genes, and the cause of the others is not known. The V and J calls and the clone size are those of that table, but D and trimming were determined from the DNA. This sample has 150,000 to 250,000 clones in its table, and roughly nine tenths of those were observed once. 2% to 2.5% of the sample rests with the top ten.

Participants in the prospective study were aged roughly 18 to 100 years, lived in 20 to 25 United States geographic areas, and enrolled through a virtual design. To assign participants to cohorts, the prospective study relied on clinical history that participants themselves reported in a screening survey and a study questionnaire. Recovered participants in ImmuneRACE Cohort 3 were defined by two consecutive negative NP/OP PCR tests, clearance by a healthcare professional, or resolution of symptoms. In the prospective study, mobile phlebotomists collected whole blood, serum and a nasopharyngeal or oropharyngeal swab from each participant. Prospective study participants could optionally give additional blood draws and questionnaires over a roughly two-month period. Blood samples from the prospective study were shipped frozen or at room temperature prior to DNA extraction. Inclusive of the bounding cysteine and phenylalanine, the CDR3 is 13 residues long. Kept here is only the CDR3 DNA, which spans 39 bases and is read in frame from base 1. V and J are truncated by 4 bases and 8 bases respectively, leaving an intervening sequence of 15 bases. CDR1 SGHNT and CDR2 YYREEE are derived from the germline V gene (reference sequence).

The TCR comes from a woman in her 30s who had recovered from COVID-19. The source material was PBMCs or T cells enriched from blood (not recorded which). In this chain, TRBV5-4 is recombined with TRBJ1-2; the D segment could be TRBD1, given 6 matching bases. The CDR3: CASSGQQGNGYTF. The nucleotide sequence reads TGTGCCAGCAGCGGGCAACAGGGTAACGGCTACACCTTC.